Below are 28 T cell receptor beta chains sequenced from a single sample in a study of T cells in localized non-small cell lung cancer. This table comes from immunoSEQ multiplex PCR, and its TCRdb copy is limited to in-frame clones, with some not included. The data hold tens of thousands of clones, with about 83% observed a single time. Here the sequenced sample was peripheral blood, taken before any cancer treatment. The source of these receptors is a female donor of 60 years or more with stage I lung adenocarcinoma.

This chain joins TRBV7-3 and TRBJ1-1, with D unclear. Per germline, CDR1 SGHTA and CDR2 FQGTGA. This CDR3 comprises 13 residues. Trimming stripped 2 bases from V and 1 base from J, with 5 bases between. The CDR3 loop reads CASSLSANTEAFF. As DNA, the CDR3 is TGTGCCAGCAGCTTATCGGCGAACACTGAAGCTTTCTTT.

This chain joins TRBV12-5 and TRBJ2-2; 8 bases map to TRBD1. CDR1 LGHNT and CDR2 FRNRAP come from the germline V gene. The V and J ends lost 0 bases and 6 bases, in that order; junction bases with no gene match: 9. This CDR3 has 17 amino acids. CDR3 nucleotide sequence: TGTGCTAGTGGTTTGGTCCCGGAACAGGGGGGACCCGGGGAGCTGTTTTTT. Encoded protein: CASGLVPEQGGPGELFF.

The V gene is TRBV19, the J gene TRBJ1-1; D remains ambiguous. V gave up 7 bases and J gave up 2 bases, with 14 bases separating them. The CDR3 has 14 residues. Germline V gene data show CDR1 as LNHDA and CDR2 as SQIVND (reference sequence). CDR3 nucleotides: TGTGCCAGTATATCAGCACCTACTAACACTGAAGCTTTCTTT. Translation gives CASISAPTNTEAFF.

The chain uses TRBV6-1 and TRBJ1-2; 10 nucleotides agree with TRBD1. Germline V gene sequence: CDR1 MNHNS, CDR2 SASEGT. V dropped 8 bases and J dropped 3; count of bases not matched to a gene: 6. CDR3 size: 14 residues. The CDR3 nucleotides read TGTGCCAGCGACCCGGGACAGGGGTACTATGGCTACACCTTC. Protein: CASDPGQGYYGYTF.

This chain uses TRBV5-1 with TRBJ2-1; 8 bases are shared with TRBD2. The V gene's germline CDR1 is SGHRS and CDR2 YFSETQ. V was clipped by 2 bases and J by 6 bases; unmatched bases: 7. This CDR3 contains 15 residues. The CDR3 spells CASSLYGRGGNEQFF. The CDR3 nucleotides read TGCGCCAGCAGCTTATACGGTCGGGGGGGCAATGAGCAGTTCTTC.

The chain has TRBV11-3 and TRBJ2-6; D possibly corresponds to TRBD1 (6 bases). V lost 4 bases, J lost 10 bases, and 14 bases lay in between. This CDR3 has 14 amino acids. Germline V gene lookup returns CDR1 SGHNT and CDR2 YENEEA. The CDR3 nucleotides read TGTGCCAGCAGCTCCCACAGGGAATCTAACGTCCTGACTTTC. Residues: CASSSHRESNVLTF.

J is TRBJ2-3 and V is TRBV2, with no clear D. Between the trimmed V and J ends, which lost 5 bases and 7 bases, there was a span of 16 bases. In germline, CDR1 is SNHLY, CDR2 FYNNEI. This CDR3 has 14 amino acids. The CDR3 DNA reads TGTGCCAGCAGTCTAAGCATGAACGGCTATACGCAGTATTTT. Its protein product is CASSLSMNGYTQYF.

This sequence joins TRBV5-1 and TRBJ2-1; D is undetermined. CDR3 length: 14 amino acids. Germline-derived CDR1 and CDR2 are SGHRS and YFSETQ. The V gene lost 1 base and the J gene lost 4 bases, with 9 bases spanning the gap. In nucleotides, the CDR3 is TGCGCCAGCAGCTTGAATCAAAGATACAATGAGCAGTTCTTC. This gives the protein CASSLNQRYNEQFF. Full variable domain (remainder filled in from reference TRBV5-1 and TRBJ2-1): KAGVTQTPRYLIKTRGQQVTLSCSPISGHRSVSWYQQTPGQGLQFLFEYFSETQRNKGNFPGRFSGRQFSNSRSEMNVSTLELGDSALYLCASSLNQRYNEQFFGPGTRLTVL.

A single count supports this clone. In DNA form, the CDR3 reads TGCGCCAGCAGCCAAGAAGATTGGAACACCGGGGAGCTGTTTTTT. It encodes CASSQEDWNTGELFF. V and J are TRBV4-1 and TRBJ2-2; D is ambiguous. This CDR3 has 15 residues. CDR1 is MGHRA and CDR2 is YSYEKL in the germline V gene. Between the trimmed V and J ends, which lost 0 bases and 1 base, there was a span of 6 bases.

This chain links TRBV4-1 with TRBJ2-7, with 7 positions matching TRBD2. Germline CDR1 MGHRA, CDR2 YSYEKL. CDR3 size: 14 residues. V lost 3 bases and J lost 4; bases outside the gene matches: 6. CDR3 in DNA: TGCGCCAGCAGCCATGTAACTAGCGCTTACGAGCAGTACTTC. Its protein is CASSHVTSAYEQYF.

This rearrangement joins TRBV7-8 to TRBJ2-2, with 7 bases matching TRBD1. In germline, CDR1 is SGHVS, CDR2 FQNEAQ. The ends lost 5 bases at V and 1 base at J; junction bases unmatched: 10. The CDR3 spans 17 residues. CDR3 DNA: TGTGCCAGCAGCCCTCCGAACAGGGGCGGGAACACCGGGGAGCTGTTTTTT. This translates into CASSPPNRGGNTGELFF.

The chain joins TRBV10-2 to TRBJ2-7, with TRBD2 matching 13 bases. The CDR3 covers 14 residues. Trimming removed 5 bases from V and 4 bases from J; junction bases left unmatched: 2. Germline CDR1 WSHSY, CDR2 SAAADI. CDR3 region: CASSRTSGSYEQYF. The CDR3 DNA follows: TGCGCCAGCAGTCGGACTAGCGGGAGTTACGAGCAGTACTTC.

The chain joins TRBV28 to TRBJ1-1; weak D call: TRBD1 (5 bases). Germline V gives CDR1 MDHEN, CDR2 SYDVKM. The germline V and J ends were trimmed by 3 bases and 5 bases, with 16 bases remaining between them. The CDR3 is made up of 15 amino acids. CDR3 sequence: CASSFGGKGGTEAFF. The CDR3 region has the DNA TGTGCCAGCAGTTTTGGGGGAAAGGGCGGAACTGAAGCTTTCTTT.

This chain links TRBV29-1 with TRBJ1-4; 10 bases map to TRBD1. Germline-derived CDR1 and CDR2 are SQVTM and ANQGSEA. CDR3 length: 14 residues. J lost 8 bases, V lost 5 bases, and 8 bases had no gene match. CDR3 region: CSVKTGGAWEKLFF. In nucleotides, the CDR3 is TGCAGCGTTAAGACAGGGGGCGCTTGGGAAAAACTGTTTTTT.

The gene calls are TRBV10-1 and TRBJ1-6; 7 bases match TRBD1. With 3 bases clipped from V and 7 bases from J, the junction kept 0 bases outside the gene matches. CDR1 is WNHNN, CDR2 SYGVQD, per germline (reference sequence). This CDR3 has 13 amino acids. CDR3 DNA: TGCGCCAGCAGTGAACAGGGGAATTCACCCCTCCACTTT. Protein: CASSEQGNSPLHF.

The V call is TRBV5-1, the J call TRBJ1-1, with D tentatively TRBD1 (5 bases). Germline CDR1 SGHRS, CDR2 YFSETQ. The CDR3 is made up of 17 amino acids. Trimming took off 2 bases at V and 1 base at J, with 18 bases between the two ends. The CDR3 spells CASSLSVQGPQNTEAFF. The CDR3 coding sequence is TGCGCCAGCAGCTTAAGCGTGCAGGGCCCCCAGAACACTGAAGCTTTCTTT.

The chain joins TRBV7-3 to TRBJ1-4, with TRBD1 as a possible D gene (5 bases). V was cut by 1 base and J by 6 bases, with 9 bases left in between. This CDR3 spans 14 amino acids. The germline V gene has CDR1 SGHTA and CDR2 FQGTGA. CDR3 sequence: CASSLSRDDEKLFF. The DNA for the CDR3 is TGTGCCAGCAGCTTAAGCAGGGATGATGAAAAACTGTTTTTT.

The chain uses TRBV9 and TRBJ2-3, with D possibly called TRBD1 or TRBD2 (5 bases each). CDR1 is SGDLS, CDR2 YYNGEE, per germline. The CDR3 has 13 residues. V dropped 4 bases and J dropped 3 bases, with 9 bases sitting between them. The CDR3 loop reads CASSLGPTDTQYF. CDR3 coding DNA: TGTGCCAGCAGCTTGGGACCGACAGATACGCAGTATTTT.

The chain couples TRBV18 to TRBJ2-1; D may be TRBD1 (5 bases). Trimming took 3 bases from V and 7 from J, leaving 10 bases between them. The CDR3 sequence is 13 residues long. Germline CDR1 reads KGHSH; CDR2 reads LQKENI. CDR3 DNA: TGTGCCAGCTCACCTTCCAGGGATAATGAGCAGTTCTTC. Its translation: CASSPSRDNEQFF.

The rearrangement uses TRBV7-6 and TRBJ1-4, with TRBD1 matching 8 bases. Germline trimming cut 5 bases from V and 5 bases from J; bases unmatched to any gene: 7. The V gene's germline CDR1 is SGHVS and CDR2 FNYEAQ. The CDR3 has 15 amino acids. The CDR3, as DNA: TGTGCCAGCAGCCCACGGACAGGGCTAAATGAAAAACTGTTTTTT. Its protein is CASSPRTGLNEKLFF. Full variable domain (outside the CDR3, taken from reference TRBV7-6 and TRBJ1-4): GAGVSQSPRYKVTKRGQDVALRCDPISGHVSLYWYRQALGQGPEFLTYFNYEAQQDKSGLPNDRFSAERPEGSISTLTIQRTEQRDSAMYRCASSPRTGLNEKLFFGSGTQLSVL.

The chain employs TRBV7-2 and TRBJ2-3; a weak D match, TRBD2 (5 bases). Germline V CDR1 and CDR2: SGHTA, FQGNSA. Trimming shortened V by 2 bases and J by 4 bases, and 13 bases separated the two germline ends. This CDR3 comprises 15 residues. For the CDR3, the DNA is TGTGCCAGCAGCTTAATACTAGACACCGCAGATACGCAGTATTTT. Protein product: CASSLILDTADTQYF.

This clone is a singleton in its sample. The V call is TRBV6-6, the J call TRBJ1-2, with a possible D match to TRBD1 (5 bases). Germline V gives CDR1 MNHNY, CDR2 SVGAGI (reference sequence). The CDR3 consists of 12 residues. V lost 8 bases to trimming and J lost 5 bases, with 12 bases between them. The CDR3 DNA sequence: TGTGCCAGCCGCCAGGAGGGGTATGGCTACACCTTC. Protein: CASRQEGYGYTF.

This chain connects TRBV11-2 to TRBJ1-1; D is undetermined. Deletions cut 1 base from V and 0 bases from J, with 3 bases between. Germline V gene data show CDR1 as SGHAT and CDR2 as FQNNGV. CDR3 length equals 13 residues. The DNA of the CDR3 is TGTGCCAGCAGCTTAGTCGTGAACACTGAAGCTTTCTTT. It encodes CASSLVVNTEAFF. Full variable domain (outside the CDR3, taken from reference TRBV11-2 and TRBJ1-1): EAGVAQSPRYKIIEKRQSVAFWCNPISGHATLYWYQQILGQGPKLLIQFQNNGVVDDSQLPKDRFSAERLKGVDSTLKIQPAKLEDSAVYLCASSLVVNTEAFFGQGTRLTVV.

The chain is built from TRBV11-3 and TRBJ2-5; 13 positions match TRBD2. V was pared by 11 bases and J by 4 bases, with 10 bases of the junction left unmatched. The CDR3 sequence is 15 residues long. Germline V lookup: CDR1 SGHNT, CDR2 YENEEA. The CDR3 DNA sequence: TGTGCCGTGGCAGGACTAGCGGGAGAGGGAGAGACCCAGTACTTC. Translating gives CAVAGLAGEGETQYF.

The chain carries TRBV11-2 and TRBJ2-1; no reliable D call. Germline V CDR1 and CDR2: SGHAT, FQNNGV. Trimming shortened V by 4 bases and J by 9 bases, and 13 bases separated the two germline ends. The CDR3 length is 13 residues. CDR3 protein: CASSSNSIGEQFF. CDR3 DNA: TGTGCCAGCAGCTCCAACTCGATTGGTGAGCAGTTCTTC. The whole variable domain, remainder taken from reference TRBV11-2 and TRBJ2-1, is EAGVAQSPRYKIIEKRQSVAFWCNPISGHATLYWYQQILGQGPKLLIQFQNNGVVDDSQLPKDRFSAERLKGVDSTLKIQPAKLEDSAVYLCASSSNSIGEQFFGPGTRLTVL.

The rearrangement links TRBV5-5 to TRBJ1-1, with unresolved D. Looked up from germline, CDR1 is SGHKS and CDR2 is YYEKEE (reference sequence). V shed 0 bases and J shed 4 bases, with 13 bases lying between them. CDR3 length equals 15 residues. The CDR3 spells CASSLAGIRGTEAFF. DNA of the CDR3: TGTGCCAGCAGCTTGGCAGGCATACGGGGCACTGAAGCTTTCTTT.

This clone has only a few counts. The V and J genes are TRBV7-9 and TRBJ2-7; TRBD1 aligns across 8 bases. Germline values: CDR1 SEHNR, CDR2 FQNEAQ (reference sequence). Trimming at V came to 1 base and at J to 2 bases, leaving 1 base not matched to a gene. The CDR3 runs to 14 residues. CDR3 in DNA: TGTGCCAGCAGCTTAGGGGGACAGGCCTACGAGCAGTACTTC. It encodes CASSLGGQAYEQYF.

The table lists this clone with a few counts. The rearrangement joins TRBV5-4 to TRBJ1-1, with D uncertain. The V gene's germline CDR1 is SGHNT and CDR2 YYREEE (reference sequence). Trimming took off 3 bases at V and 5 bases at J, with 14 bases between the two ends. This CDR3 is built from 14 residues. The CDR3 DNA reads TGTGCCAGCAGCTCGGACGGAGCGAGGACTGAAGCTTTCTTT. Translation: CASSSDGARTEAFF. The complete variable domain, with remaining parts taken from reference TRBV5-4 and TRBJ1-1, reads ETGVTQSPTHLIKTRGQQVTLRCSSQSGHNTVSWYQQALGQGPQFIFQYYREEENGRGNFPPRFSGLQFPNYSSELNVNALELDDSALYLCASSSDGARTEAFFGQGTRLTVV.